The 17 T cell receptor beta chains below come from one sample, sequenced in a study of regulatory T cells in long-lasting Graves disease. Relying on iRepertoire HTBI primers and Arm-PCR of CDR3 regions, the team built TCR beta libraries. TCRdb reprocessed the multiplex PCR reads with MiXCR, giving one entry per CDR3 protein. The table includes roughly 520,000 distinct CDR3 sequences, around 12% detected once. Documented time point: newly diagnosed GD, antithyroid drugs for less than 3 months. PBMCs provided the RNA from which the TCR library was made. These data are also associated with another study on T cells in Graves' hyperthyroidism and ophthalmopathy.

This specimen consisted of peripheral blood mononuclear cells (PBMCs), obtained at new diagnosis, from a patient treated with antithyroid drugs. The receptors here all came from a woman in her 30s with Graves disease.

The chain links TRBV20-1 to TRBJ2-2; 11 bases align to TRBD2. Germline trimming cut 4 bases from V and 4 bases from J; bases unmatched to any gene: 5. The CDR3 extends over 15 amino acids. CDR1 is DFQATT, CDR2 SNEGSKA, per germline (reference sequence). CDR3 in DNA: TGCAGTGCTACCGGGACTAGCGGTTCCACCGGGGAGCTGTTTTTT. Translated, it gives CSATGTSGSTGELFF.

This clonotype was picked up many times. This chain connects TRBV7-2 to TRBJ2-1, with a weak D call TRBD2 (6 bases). The germline V and J ends were trimmed by 3 bases and 8 bases, with 14 bases remaining between them. CDR1 is SGHTA, CDR2 FQGNSA, per germline. The CDR3 loop spans 14 amino acids. Here the CDR3 DNA reads TGTGCCAGCAGCTTTACGGAGGGGAGTGATGAGCAGTTCTTC. Translated, it gives CASSFTEGSDEQFF.

V usage is TRBV7-9 and J usage is TRBJ2-2; D possibly corresponds to TRBD2 (7 bases). Germline CDR1 is SEHNR and CDR2 is FQNEAQ (reference sequence). The V and J ends lost 3 bases and 4 bases respectively, with 21 bases between them. The CDR3 has 18 residues. CDR3 sequence: CASSFSRTTGGLTGELFF. The CDR3 DNA sequence: TGTGCCAGCAGCTTTTCAAGGACTACGGGGGGCCTCACCGGGGAGCTGTTTTTT. Full variable domain (outside the CDR3, taken from reference TRBV7-9 and TRBJ2-2): DTGVSQNPRHKITKRGQNVTFRCDPISEHNRLYWYRQTLGQGPEFLTYFQNEAQLEKSRLLSDRFSAERPKGSFSTLEIQRTEQGDSAMYLCASSFSRTTGGLTGELFFGEGSRLTVL.

V is TRBV19 and J is TRBJ2-1; D is perhaps TRBD2 (6 bases). Germline values: CDR1 LNHDA, CDR2 SQIVND (reference sequence). Trimming stripped 8 bases from V and 1 base from J, with 15 bases between. The CDR3 runs to 15 residues. The CDR3 protein is CASAHGGASYNEQFF. CDR3 nucleotides: TGTGCCAGTGCCCATGGAGGGGCGTCCTACAATGAGCAGTTCTTC.

This clonotype has more than one count but fewer than ten. The rearrangement joins TRBV9 to TRBJ2-7, with D possibly being TRBD1 (5 bases). The CDR3 extends over 14 amino acids. Germline assignment: CDR1 SGDLS and CDR2 YYNGEE. V lost 0 bases and J 5 bases, leaving 12 bases between the germline ends. CDR3 region: CASSVDQGLNEQYF. DNA for the CDR3: TGTGCCAGCAGCGTAGATCAGGGTCTGAACGAGCAGTACTTC.

This clonotype appeared many times. This chain connects TRBV7-9 to TRBJ1-2; D remains unclear. Germline V gene lookup returns CDR1 SEHNR and CDR2 FQNEAQ (reference sequence). The ends were cut back, 5 bases at V and 10 bases at J, with 26 bases in the middle. This CDR3 is built from 16 residues. This CDR3 reads CASSHIFQTSRLLYTF. The CDR3 DNA is TGTGCCAGCAGCCATATATTCCAAACGTCCAGGCTTCTCTACACCTTC.

This clonotype occurred many times. The chain joins TRBV18 to TRBJ2-1; D remains unclear. CDR1 is KGHSH, CDR2 LQKENI, per germline. This CDR3 has 15 residues. Trimming left V 2 bases short and J 6 bases short, with 14 bases between. This CDR3 is CASSPVSLRSNEQFF. Here the CDR3 DNA reads TGTGCCAGCTCACCAGTCAGCCTGAGGTCCAATGAGCAGTTCTTC.

This clonotype was seen many times. CDR3 loop: CASDREEREETDTQYF. CDR3 nucleotides: TGTGCCAGCGATCGGGAGGAGCGGGAGGAGACAGATACGCAGTATTTT. The chain employs TRBV6-1 and TRBJ2-3; 9 nucleotides agree with TRBD2. This CDR3 has 16 residues. The V gene end was trimmed by 8 bases and the J gene end by 3 bases; junction bases not matched to a gene: 12. Germline CDR1 reads MNHNS; CDR2 reads SASEGT.

At least ten counts were recorded for this clonotype. The rearrangement joins TRBV11-1 to TRBJ2-5, with D perhaps TRBD1 (6 bases). Germline CDR1 and CDR2: SGHAT and FQDESV (reference sequence). CDR3 size: 16 residues. Deletions cut 1 base from V and 4 bases from J, with 16 bases between. The CDR3 reads CASSLVAQGGGETQYF. The DNA for the CDR3 is TGTGCCAGCAGCTTAGTGGCACAGGGCGGCGGAGAGACCCAGTACTTC.

There are many counts of this clonotype. The genes are TRBV2 and TRBJ1-2; 7 nucleotides align to TRBD1. Germline lookup yields CDR1 SNHLY and CDR2 FYNNEI. J lost 4 bases, V lost 4 bases, and 6 bases had no gene match. The CDR3 sequence is 14 residues long. Written as DNA, the CDR3 is TGTGCCAGCAGTGTTACAGGGGTGAGCTATGGCTACACCTTC. It specifies CASSVTGVSYGYTF.

The chain joins TRBV10-3 to TRBJ1-5, with 9 bases identical to TRBD1. This CDR3 comprises 14 residues. The ends lost 10 bases at V and 6 bases at J; junction bases unmatched: 10. Germline V CDR1 and CDR2: ENHRY, SYGVKD. CDR3 loop: CASSRTGAGQPQHF. For the CDR3, the DNA is TGTGCCAGCAGCCGGACAGGGGCGGGTCAGCCCCAGCATTTT.

This clonotype was recorded once. The chain employs TRBV6-2 or TRBV6-3 and TRBJ2-3; the match to TRBD2 covers 13 bases. V was pared by 4 bases and J by 5 bases, with 12 bases of the junction left unmatched. This CDR3 contains 18 residues. From germline, CDR1 is MNHEY and CDR2 SVGEGT. The CDR3 here is CASSFPNLGTSGKDTQYF. In DNA form, the CDR3 reads TGTGCCAGCAGTTTCCCCAACTTAGGGACTAGCGGGAAAGATACGCAGTATTTT.

About this clonotype itself: A read error may be the cause here, since a much bigger clone is one base away. V gene TRBV5-1 combines with J gene TRBJ1-2; D gene ambiguous. Looked up from germline, CDR1 is SGHRS and CDR2 is YFSETQ. The CDR3 contains 14 residues. V was cut by 3 bases and J by 4 bases, with 13 bases left in between. CDR3 in amino acids: CASSYLDFSYGYTF. DNA of the CDR3: TGCGCCAGCAGCTATCTGGACTTTAGCTATGGCTACACCTTC.

This clonotype was detected many times. V usage is TRBV12-3 or TRBV12-4 and J usage is TRBJ2-5; unclear D gene. The CDR3 runs to 16 residues. Trimming took off 3 bases at V and 3 bases at J, with 17 bases between the two ends. The CDR3 nucleotides are TGTGCCAGCAGTTTGCTCCCCGGGTTTGGAAAAGAGACCCAGTACTTC. Its translation is CASSLLPGFGKETQYF.

V usage is TRBV5-4 and J usage is TRBJ2-1; TRBD2 agrees at 9 bases. Germline lookup yields CDR1 SGHNT and CDR2 YYREEE (reference sequence). This CDR3 has 15 residues. Losses at the gene ends were 2 bases for V and 6 bases for J; bases not matched to a gene: 6. Here the CDR3 reads CASSFSGSGGNEQFF. The CDR3 coding sequence is TGTGCCAGCAGCTTTAGCGGGAGTGGAGGCAATGAGCAGTTCTTC.

This clonotype was found many times. This chain links TRBV9 with TRBJ1-3; D is undetermined. Trimming removed 4 bases at V and 0 bases at J, with 14 bases between. CDR3 length equals 16 residues. The germline V gene encodes CDR1 SGDLS and CDR2 YYNGEE. CDR3 nucleotide sequence: TGTGCCAGCAGCACCCAGACGCTCATCTCTGGAAACACCATATATTTT. Translating gives CASSTQTLISGNTIYF. The full variable domain, with the rest looked up from reference TRBV9 and TRBJ1-3, is DSGVTQTPKHLITATGQRVTLRCSPRSGDLSVYWYQQSLDQGLQFLIQYYNGEERAKGNILERFSAQQFPDLHSELNLSSLELGDSALYFCASSTQTLISGNTIYFGEGSWLTVV.

This clonotype was seen repeatedly, ten times or more. The chain uses TRBV7-8 and TRBJ2-5, with D unresolved. Germline V gives CDR1 SGHVS, CDR2 FQNEAQ. The V gene lost 3 bases and the J gene lost 2 bases, with 10 bases spanning the gap. CDR3 length equals 14 residues. The CDR3 bases are TGTGCCAGCAGCTTCCAGGACGGACAAGAGACCCAGTACTTC. This translates into CASSFQDGQETQYF.